These T cell receptor beta chains were read from a single sample in a study of T cell clonotyping in hematopoietic cell transplantation. Using immunoSEQ multiplex PCR, the repertoire was profiled, and TCRdb retains in-frame clones only, with some absent. Of several thousand clones detected, roughly three quarters appear once; the ten largest clones hold about 30%. Material: peripheral blood mononuclear cells, obtained before stem cell transplant. The receptors were sampled from a man aged 55 to 70 with acute myeloid leukemia. Some clones in this sample may be carry-over from other donors' samples. Each CDR3 is given with its conserved first and last residue. The order of the fields is V gene, J gene, clone size, D gene, CDR3 DNA, CDR3 protein. The D gene is left open where the match is weak. Clone size is shown for a subset of rows, as once, few, many or a class of expanded clone.

V: TRBV5-6; J: TRBJ2-6; size: once; D: TRBD2; DNA: TGTGCCAGCAGCCCCGGGAGGGATCTGCGCTCTGGGGCCAACGTCCTGACTTTC; CDR3: CASSPGRDLRSGANVLTF
V: TRBV2; J: TRBJ2-3; size: .; D: TRBD2; DNA: TGTGCCAGCAGCTCCACGGGAGGGGCTAGCGGGGGGGATACGCAGTATTTT; CDR3: CASSSTGGASGGDTQYF
V: TRBV5-1; J: TRBJ2-1; size: .; D: TRBD2; DNA: TGCGCCAGCAGCCCGGGACTAGCGGGAGTCAATGAGCAGTTCTTC; CDR3: CASSPGLAGVNEQFF
V: TRBV28; J: TRBJ2-1; size: .; D: TRBD2; DNA: TGTGCCAGCAGTTTTTCCCGCGGGACTAGCGGGAGTAATGAGCAGTTCTTC; CDR3: CASSFSRGTSGSNEQFF
V: TRBV7-8; J: TRBJ1-1; size: .; D: .; DNA: TGTGCCATCTCGAGGGGGATGAACACTGAAGCTTTCTTT; CDR3: CAISRGMNTEAFF
V: TRBV28; J: TRBJ2-7; size: .; D: TRBD1; DNA: TGTGCCAGCAGATCAGGGGACAGGGTCGGCGAGCAGTACTTC; CDR3: CASRSGDRVGEQYF
V: TRBV2; J: TRBJ1-1; size: .; D: .; DNA: TGTGCCAGCACCGGACAGAAGAACACTGAAGCTTTCTTT; CDR3: CASTGQKNTEAFF
V: TRBV7-2; J: TRBJ2-7; size: once; D: .; DNA: TGTGCCAGCAGCTTAGATCCGGTGACGGGGGAGCAGTACTTC; CDR3: CASSLDPVTGEQYF
V: TRBV6-1; J: TRBJ2-5; size: .; D: .; DNA: TGTGCCAGCAGCCTTACCTTTGAGCAGTACTTC; CDR3: CASSLTFEQYF
V: TRBV5-1; J: TRBJ1-1; size: .; D: .; DNA: TGCGCCAGCAGCTTGTATCCCGGGGATAACACTGAAGCTTTCTTT; CDR3: CASSLYPGDNTEAFF
V: TRBV9; J: TRBJ2-2; size: once; D: .; DNA: TGTGCCAGCAGCACCCCCGGGGAGCTGTTTTTT; CDR3: CASSTPGELFF
V: TRBV5-1; J: TRBJ1-2; size: .; D: .; DNA: TGCGCCAGCAGCTTGGTCCAGGCTACTAACTATGGCTACACCTTC; CDR3: CASSLVQATNYGYTF
V: TRBV6-6; J: TRBJ1-5; size: .; D: .; DNA: TGTGCCAGCAGCCCGGTAGTTAGCAATCAGCCCCAGCATTTT; CDR3: CASSPVVSNQPQHF
V: TRBV7-8; J: TRBJ1-2; size: .; D: .; DNA: TGTGCCAGCAATGCTGGCGGGGCTACTTTCTATGGCTACACCTTC; CDR3: CASNAGGATFYGYTF
V: TRBV5-4; J: TRBJ2-5; size: .; D: .; DNA: TGTGCCAGCTCCATGGCCGGGACTGGAGAGACCCAGTACTTC; CDR3: CASSMAGTGETQYF
V: TRBV5-8; J: TRBJ1-3; size: once; D: .; DNA: TGTGCCAGCAGCTTAACAAGACAGAGCTCTGGAAACACCATATATTTT; CDR3: CASSLTRQSSGNTIYF
V: TRBV30; J: TRBJ1-1; size: .; D: .; DNA: TGTGCCTGGAGTGTGGTGAACACTGAAGCTTTCTTT; CDR3: CAWSVVNTEAFF
V: TRBV7-2; J: TRBJ2-3; size: few; D: TRBD2; DNA: TGTGCCAGCAGCTTAGGAGTGGGAGGGGCCTCCGGCACAGATACGCAGTATTTT; CDR3: CASSLGVGGASGTDTQYF
V: TRBV5-1; J: TRBJ2-5; size: few; D: .; DNA: TGCGCCAGCAGCTTGGCTCCCCTAGAGACCCAGTACTTC; CDR3: CASSLAPLETQYF
V: TRBV5-6; J: TRBJ2-7; size: .; D: .; DNA: TGTGCCAGCAGCTTGAAGGGAGAGCAGTACTTC; CDR3: CASSLKGEQYF
V: TRBV13; J: TRBJ2-2; size: .; D: TRBD2; DNA: TGTGCCAGCAGCTGGGGACTAGGTAACACCGGGGAGCTGTTTTTT; CDR3: CASSWGLGNTGELFF
V: TRBV6-6; J: TRBJ2-3; size: .; D: TRBD2; DNA: TGTGCCAGCAGACTGACTAGCAGAATATACACAGATACGCAGTATTTT; CDR3: CASRLTSRIYTDTQYF
V: TRBV5-8; J: TRBJ1-5; size: .; D: .; DNA: TGTGCCAGCAGCTTGGCCACCAGAAACGGTCAGCCCCAGCATTTT; CDR3: CASSLATRNGQPQHF
V: TRBV27; J: TRBJ1-1; size: .; D: .; DNA: TGTGCCAGCAGTTTATCCGGGGGCTTTTCTTGGAACACTGAAGCTTTCTTT; CDR3: CASSLSGGFSWNTEAFF
V: TRBV5-4; J: TRBJ2-5; size: .; D: .; DNA: TGTGCCAGCAGCTTGGCAGGGGTCGGCGAGACCCAGTACTTC; CDR3: CASSLAGVGETQYF
V: TRBV7-7; J: TRBJ2-1; size: .; D: TRBD2; DNA: TGTGCTAGCAGCCCAGCGGGGAGCATCTACAATGAGCAGTTCTTC; CDR3: CASSPAGSIYNEQFF
V: TRBV2; J: TRBJ1-5; size: .; D: TRBD1; DNA: TGTGCCAGCAGTGCGGACAGGGGCAATCAGCCCCAGCATTTT; CDR3: CASSADRGNQPQHF
V: TRBV28; J: TRBJ1-2; size: .; D: .; DNA: TGTGCCAGCAGTTTATGGGGAGCTCGCTCCTATGGCTACACCTTC; CDR3: CASSLWGARSYGYTF
V: TRBV2; J: TRBJ1-1; size: .; D: TRBD1; DNA: TGTGCCAGCAGTGAATGGGACAGGGTCGGATTTAGCACTGAAGCTTTCTTT; CDR3: CASSEWDRVGFSTEAFF
V: TRBV6-5; J: TRBJ1-2; size: .; D: .; DNA: TGTGCCAGCAGTTACTCGACCGCGGTGCCATATGGCTACACCTTC; CDR3: CASSYSTAVPYGYTF
V: TRBV6-1; J: TRBJ1-2; size: .; D: .; DNA: TGTGCCAGCAGCCTTGCGACAGGAGGTAACTATGGCTACACCTTC; CDR3: CASSLATGGNYGYTF
V: TRBV5-4; J: TRBJ2-5; size: .; D: .; DNA: TGTGCCAGCAGCTTGGCCGGGAGTTCAGAGACCCAGTACTTC; CDR3: CASSLAGSSETQYF
V: TRBV28; J: TRBJ1-4; size: .; D: .; DNA: TGTGCCAGCAGCCTCTCGGGGGGGACGGGTGAAAAACTGTTTTTT; CDR3: CASSLSGGTGEKLFF
V: TRBV6-5; J: TRBJ2-1; size: .; D: .; DNA: TGTGCCAGCAGTTACTCCCCTGGGGGCTACAATGAGCAGTTCTTC; CDR3: CASSYSPGGYNEQFF
V: TRBV11-2; J: TRBJ2-7; size: .; D: TRBD2; DNA: TGTGCCAGCAGCTTAGAAACTAGCGGGAGCTACGAGCAGTACTTC; CDR3: CASSLETSGSYEQYF
V: TRBV5-6; J: TRBJ2-2; size: few; D: .; DNA: TGTGCCAGCAGCTTGGAGTACACCGGGGAGCTGTTTTTT; CDR3: CASSLEYTGELFF
V: TRBV14; J: TRBJ2-2; size: once; D: TRBD2; DNA: TGTGCCAGCAGCCAAGATCGACTAGCGGGAGGTACCGGGGAGCTGTTTTTT; CDR3: CASSQDRLAGGTGELFF
V: TRBV28; J: TRBJ1-1; size: .; D: .; DNA: TGTGCCAGCAGTTCGAGGGCACCCACTGAAGCTTTCTTT; CDR3: CASSSRAPTEAFF
V: TRBV9; J: TRBJ2-7; size: .; D: TRBD1; DNA: TGTGCCAGCAGCGTCGACCAGGGACAGGGGGTTTACGAGCAGTACTTC; CDR3: CASSVDQGQGVYEQYF
V: TRBV10-1; J: TRBJ2-1; size: .; D: .; DNA: TGCGCCAGCAGTGAGTCGGGGTTCAGGGATGAGCAGTTCTTC; CDR3: CASSESGFRDEQFF
V: TRBV30; J: TRBJ1-1; size: .; D: .; DNA: TGTGCCTGGAGTTGGGGTCGGCCAGGGTCGGGCACTGAAGCTTTCTTT; CDR3: CAWSWGRPGSGTEAFF
V: TRBV27; J: TRBJ2-1; size: .; D: TRBD2; DNA: TGTGCCAGCAGTACAACCACCCACCTAGCGGCAGATGACGATGAGCAGTTCTTC; CDR3: CASSTTTHLAADDDEQFF
V: TRBV29-1; J: TRBJ1-1; size: .; D: .; DNA: TGCAGCGTTGAAGCCGGCGCAGAAGAAGCTTTCTTT; CDR3: CSVEAGAEEAFF
V: TRBV29-1; J: TRBJ1-1; size: .; D: .; DNA: TGCAGCGTTGAAAGCGCGGAAGGGACTGAAGCTTTCTTT; CDR3: CSVESAEGTEAFF
V: TRBV30; J: TRBJ1-2; size: few; D: TRBD1; DNA: TGTGCCTGGAGTGCAAAGACAGGGGGCGGCTATGGCTACACCTTC; CDR3: CAWSAKTGGGYGYTF
V: TRBV2; J: TRBJ1-1; size: .; D: .; DNA: TGTGCCAGCAGTGAAGGACCGAACACTGAAGCTTTCTTT; CDR3: CASSEGPNTEAFF
V: TRBV2; J: TRBJ2-7; size: .; D: TRBD1; DNA: TGTGCCAGCAGGGCCGGGACAGGGCAACGGGAGCAGTACTTC; CDR3: CASRAGTGQREQYF
V: TRBV18; J: TRBJ1-1; size: .; D: .; DNA: TGTGCCAGCTCGACTCTCAAGGACGCTGAAGCTTTCTTT; CDR3: CASSTLKDAEAFF
V: TRBV6-5; J: TRBJ2-2; size: .; D: TRBD1; DNA: TGTGCCAGCAGCCGGGGACAGATCAGCGGGGAGCTGTTTTTT; CDR3: CASSRGQISGELFF
V: TRBV5-1; J: TRBJ2-3; size: once; D: TRBD1; DNA: TGCGCCAGCAGCTTGTACCCGCCTGGACAGGGCGGCTCAGATACGCAGTATTTT; CDR3: CASSLYPPGQGGSDTQYF
V: TRBV10-3; J: TRBJ1-1; size: once; D: TRBD1; DNA: TGTGCCGGCCGGACAGGGGGCTCGGACACTGAAGCTTTCTTT; CDR3: CAGRTGGSDTEAFF
V: TRBV2; J: TRBJ1-5; size: once; D: .; DNA: TGTGCCAGCAGTGAAGCAGGGTCCGGGTTTAATCAGCCCCAGCATTTT; CDR3: CASSEAGSGFNQPQHF
V: TRBV27; J: TRBJ2-5; size: .; D: .; DNA: TGTGCCAGCAGTTCGACTAGTTTAACCCAGTACTTC; CDR3: CASSSTSLTQYF
V: TRBV7-2; J: TRBJ2-3; size: .; D: TRBD2; DNA: TGTGCCAGCAGCTTAGGGCTAGCGGCGAACACAGATACGCAGTATTTT; CDR3: CASSLGLAANTDTQYF
V: TRBV7-7; J: TRBJ2-5; size: .; D: TRBD2; DNA: TGTGCTAGCAGCTTAGGCGGGACTAGCGCACAAGAGACCCAGTACTTC; CDR3: CASSLGGTSAQETQYF